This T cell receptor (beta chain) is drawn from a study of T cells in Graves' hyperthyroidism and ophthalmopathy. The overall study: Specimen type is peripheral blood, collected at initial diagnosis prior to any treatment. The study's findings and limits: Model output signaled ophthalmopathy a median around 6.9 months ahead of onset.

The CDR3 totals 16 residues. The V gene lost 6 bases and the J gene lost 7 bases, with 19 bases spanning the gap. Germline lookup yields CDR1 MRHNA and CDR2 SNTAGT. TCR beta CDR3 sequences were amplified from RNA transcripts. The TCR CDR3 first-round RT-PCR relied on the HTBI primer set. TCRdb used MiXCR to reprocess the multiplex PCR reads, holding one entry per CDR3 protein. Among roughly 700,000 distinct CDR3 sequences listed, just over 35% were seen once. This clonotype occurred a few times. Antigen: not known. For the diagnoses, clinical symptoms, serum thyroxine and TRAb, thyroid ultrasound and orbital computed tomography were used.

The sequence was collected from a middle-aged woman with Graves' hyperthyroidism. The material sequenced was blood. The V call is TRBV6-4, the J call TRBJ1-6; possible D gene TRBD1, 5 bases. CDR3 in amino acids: CASRQVHQVLNSPLHF. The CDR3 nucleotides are TGTGCCAGCAGACAGGTACACCAAGTCTTAAATTCACCCCTCCACTTT.